A selection of T cell receptor beta chains follows, all from one sample in a study of T cell responses to AZD1222 COVID-19 vaccine. Assay: immunoSEQ multiplex PCR; the TCRdb copy retains only in-frame clones and omits some. The data hold about 120,000 clones, with roughly 90% observed a single time. Sequenced material: peripheral blood, taken on day 0 of AZD1222 vaccination. All receptors derive from an adult in good health. CDR3s leave out the opening cysteine and the closing phenylalanine or tryptophan. Each record gives: V gene, CDR3 length, J gene, CDR3 protein.

v_gene: TRBV18; len: 12; j_gene: TRBJ1-1; CDR3aa: ASSPLDTNTEAF
v_gene: TRBV6-6; len: 11; j_gene: TRBJ2-1; CDR3aa: ASRDRDDNEQF
v_gene: TRBV29-1; len: 12; j_gene: TRBJ1-6; CDR3aa: SVKTGTNNSPLH
v_gene: TRBV5-6; len: 12; j_gene: TRBJ2-7; CDR3aa: ASTSRGYAYEQY
v_gene: TRBV5-4; len: 13; j_gene: TRBJ1-2; CDR3aa: ASSLAGFRAYGYT
v_gene: TRBV7-2; len: 13; j_gene: TRBJ1-3; CDR3aa: ASSSWVGLGNTIY
v_gene: TRBV18; len: 11; j_gene: TRBJ2-5; CDR3aa: ASSPPGQETQY
v_gene: TRBV6-2/TRBV6-3; len: 14; j_gene: TRBJ2-2; CDR3aa: ASSRTGTSGTGELF
v_gene: TRBV10-3; len: 12; j_gene: TRBJ2-5; CDR3aa: AIRVRDMEETQY
v_gene: TRBV11-2; len: 13; j_gene: TRBJ2-1; CDR3aa: ASSPTERGFNEQF
v_gene: TRBV29-1; len: 11; j_gene: TRBJ2-1; CDR3aa: SVFGLADNEQF
v_gene: TRBV18; len: 12; j_gene: TRBJ2-7; CDR3aa: ASSPPGQGGEQY
v_gene: TRBV7-8; len: 10; j_gene: TRBJ2-1; CDR3aa: ASSPLAYEQF
v_gene: TRBV28; len: 10; j_gene: TRBJ1-1; CDR3aa: ASSYDRSEAF
v_gene: TRBV6-5; len: 12; j_gene: TRBJ1-2; CDR3aa: ASTGKMKGEGYT
v_gene: TRBV2; len: 12; j_gene: TRBJ2-3; CDR3aa: ARGTRGSTDTQY
v_gene: TRBV5-4; len: 14; j_gene: TRBJ2-1; CDR3aa: ASSLQGGLSYNEQF
v_gene: TRBV28; len: 11; j_gene: TRBJ1-2; CDR3aa: ASLTPGVYGYT
v_gene: TRBV19; len: 11; j_gene: TRBJ1-1; CDR3aa: ASRIRARTEAF
v_gene: TRBV6-5; len: 12; j_gene: TRBJ1-6; CDR3aa: ASTGDQGGSPLH
v_gene: TRBV30; len: 12; j_gene: TRBJ1-5; CDR3aa: AWSASGVNQPQH
v_gene: TRBV27; len: 12; j_gene: TRBJ1-2; CDR3aa: ASSFGGINYGYT
v_gene: TRBV5-1; len: 12; j_gene: TRBJ2-7; CDR3aa: ASSLVDRVYEQY
v_gene: TRBV15; len: 13; j_gene: TRBJ1-2; CDR3aa: ATSRRDSENYGYT
v_gene: TRBV3-1/TRBV3-2; len: 13; j_gene: TRBJ1-6; CDR3aa: ASSQEYPKNSPLH
v_gene: TRBV5-1; len: 15; j_gene: TRBJ2-3; CDR3aa: ASSSTSGRMGTDTQY
v_gene: TRBV11-2; len: 14; j_gene: TRBJ1-3; CDR3aa: ASRLRTGVVGNTIY
v_gene: TRBV28; len: 12; j_gene: TRBJ2-3; CDR3aa: ASSSGGRADTQY
v_gene: TRBV6-5; len: 11; j_gene: TRBJ1-2; CDR3aa: ASSMGGPDGYT
v_gene: TRBV28; len: 10; j_gene: TRBJ1-1; CDR3aa: ASGGGGTEAF
v_gene: TRBV6-5; len: 11; j_gene: TRBJ1-1; CDR3aa: ASRRTGNTEAF
v_gene: TRBV11-2; len: 11; j_gene: TRBJ2-5; CDR3aa: ASSETWVETQY
v_gene: TRBV9; len: 12; j_gene: TRBJ1-3; CDR3aa: ASSVGDSGNTIY
v_gene: TRBV2; len: 13; j_gene: TRBJ2-1; CDR3aa: ASRALAGAYNEQF
v_gene: TRBV19; len: 11; j_gene: TRBJ1-2; CDR3aa: ASSPGQDYGYT
v_gene: TRBV28; len: 14; j_gene: TRBJ1-5; CDR3aa: ASSWAGGTSNQPQH
v_gene: TRBV28; len: 11; j_gene: TRBJ1-2; CDR3aa: ASSFARGYGYT
v_gene: TRBV28; len: 14; j_gene: TRBJ2-6; CDR3aa: ASSEIGGSGANVLT
v_gene: TRBV4-2; len: 14; j_gene: TRBJ1-4; CDR3aa: ASSPQSRDPVEKLF
v_gene: TRBV5-8; len: 12; j_gene: TRBJ2-3; CDR3aa: ASSLARATDTQY
v_gene: TRBV7-3; len: 13; j_gene: TRBJ1-2; CDR3aa: ASSGAKGQTGGYT
v_gene: TRBV24-1; len: 20; j_gene: TRBJ2-6; CDR3aa: ATSDLLWVRAASTSGANVLT
v_gene: TRBV3-1/TRBV3-2; len: 10; j_gene: TRBJ1-1; CDR3aa: ASSQGGTEAF
v_gene: TRBV9; len: 12; j_gene: TRBJ1-1; CDR3aa: ASSQTTAATEAF
v_gene: TRBV28; len: 14; j_gene: TRBJ1-6; CDR3aa: ASSRDSTGNNSPLH
v_gene: TRBV7-9; len: 12; j_gene: TRBJ1-4; CDR3aa: ASTRTGANEKLF
v_gene: TRBV6-2/TRBV6-3; len: 13; j_gene: TRBJ1-1; CDR3aa: ASSYRDRENTEAF
v_gene: TRBV28; len: 13; j_gene: TRBJ2-7; CDR3aa: ASRSTGQGGYEQY
v_gene: TRBV7-9; len: 9; j_gene: TRBJ2-6; CDR3aa: ASSKDRMLT